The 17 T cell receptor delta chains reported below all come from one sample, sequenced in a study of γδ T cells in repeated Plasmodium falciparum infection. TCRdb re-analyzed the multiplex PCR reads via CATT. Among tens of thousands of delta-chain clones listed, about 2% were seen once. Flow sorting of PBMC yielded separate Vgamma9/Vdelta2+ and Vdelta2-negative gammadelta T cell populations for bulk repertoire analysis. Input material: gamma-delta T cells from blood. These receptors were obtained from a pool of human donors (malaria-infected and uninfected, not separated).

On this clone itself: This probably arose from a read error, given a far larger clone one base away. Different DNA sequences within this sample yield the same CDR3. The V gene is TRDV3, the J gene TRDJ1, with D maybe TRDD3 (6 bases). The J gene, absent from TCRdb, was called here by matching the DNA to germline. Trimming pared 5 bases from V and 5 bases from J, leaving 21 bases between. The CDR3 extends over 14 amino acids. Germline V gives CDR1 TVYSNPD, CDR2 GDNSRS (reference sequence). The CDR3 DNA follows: TGTGCCGTACTCTGGGGAATACCTCCGGATAAACTCATCTTT. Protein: CAVLWGIPPDKLIF.

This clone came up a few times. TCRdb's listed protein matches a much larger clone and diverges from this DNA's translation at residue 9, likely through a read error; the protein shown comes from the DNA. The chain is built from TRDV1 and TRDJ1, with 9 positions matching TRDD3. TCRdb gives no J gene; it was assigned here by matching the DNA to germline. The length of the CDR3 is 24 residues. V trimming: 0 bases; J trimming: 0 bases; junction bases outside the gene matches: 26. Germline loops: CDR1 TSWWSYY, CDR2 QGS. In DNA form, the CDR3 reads TGTGCTCTTGGGGAACTAGCCCTCCCACCCTTCTCTCTTTACTGGGGGAGCTACACCGATAAACTCATCTTT. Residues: CALGELALPPFSLYWGSYTDKLIF.

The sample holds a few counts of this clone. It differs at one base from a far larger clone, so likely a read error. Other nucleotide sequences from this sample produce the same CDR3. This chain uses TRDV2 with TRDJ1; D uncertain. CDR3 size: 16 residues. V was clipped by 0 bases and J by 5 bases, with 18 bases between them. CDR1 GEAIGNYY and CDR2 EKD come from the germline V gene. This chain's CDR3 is CACDTSDRRTTDKLIF. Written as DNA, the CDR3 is TGTGCCTGTGACACCTCGGATCGTCGGACAACTGATAAACTCATCTTT.

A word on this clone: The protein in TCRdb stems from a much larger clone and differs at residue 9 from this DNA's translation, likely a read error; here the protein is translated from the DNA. This CDR3 reads CALGDLSRRRLWTGGCRLIF. The CDR3 DNA sequence: TGTGCTCTTGGGGACCTAAGTAGGAGGCGTTTATGGACTGGGGGATGTAGGCTCATCTTT. No call exists for the J gene, whereas the V gene is TRDV1; the table assigns TRDD3, which was not confirmed against the DNA. This CDR3 region has 20 residues. The germline V gene encodes CDR1 TSWWSYY and CDR2 QGS.

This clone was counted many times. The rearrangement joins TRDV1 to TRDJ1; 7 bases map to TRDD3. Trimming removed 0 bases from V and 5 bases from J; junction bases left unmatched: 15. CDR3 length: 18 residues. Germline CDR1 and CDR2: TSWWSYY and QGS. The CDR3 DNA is TGTGCTCTTGGGGAACTAGTATTTGGACTGGGGTTAATGGATAAACTCATCTTT. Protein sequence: CALGELVFGLGLMDKLIF.

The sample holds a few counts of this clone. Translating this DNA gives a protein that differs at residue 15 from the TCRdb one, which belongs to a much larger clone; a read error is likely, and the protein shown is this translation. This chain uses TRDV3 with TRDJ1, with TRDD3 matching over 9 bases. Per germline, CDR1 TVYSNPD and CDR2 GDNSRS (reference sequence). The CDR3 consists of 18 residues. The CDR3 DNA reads TGTGCCTTTAGGCACCTCCCGCCGTGGGGGATAGTTTCCGATAGACTCATCTTT. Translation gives CAFRHLPPWGIVSDRLIF.

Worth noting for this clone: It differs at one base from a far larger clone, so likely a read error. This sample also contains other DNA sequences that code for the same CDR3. As DNA, the CDR3 is TGTGCTCTTGGGGAACTGGCCCTTTCCCCTTCCTACATCGAGGGATATGCCAAACAGTACACCGATAAACTCATCTTT. Translated, it gives CALGELALSPSYIEGYAKQYTDKLIF. The gene calls are TRDV1 and TRDJ1; 9 bases agree with TRDD2. No J segment appears in TCRdb, so it was assigned here by matching the sequence to germline. V shed 0 bases and J 0 bases; nucleotides not matched to a gene: 32. The CDR3 sequence is 26 residues long. Germline V gene sequence: CDR1 TSWWSYY, CDR2 QGS.

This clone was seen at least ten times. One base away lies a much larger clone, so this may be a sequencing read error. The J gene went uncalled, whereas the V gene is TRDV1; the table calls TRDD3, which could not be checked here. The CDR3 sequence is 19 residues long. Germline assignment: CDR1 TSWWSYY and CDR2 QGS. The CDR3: CALGDPDFHYWGMISKPIF. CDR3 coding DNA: TGTGCTCTTGGGGATCCCGACTTCCACTACTGGGGGATGATAAGTAAACCCATCTTT.

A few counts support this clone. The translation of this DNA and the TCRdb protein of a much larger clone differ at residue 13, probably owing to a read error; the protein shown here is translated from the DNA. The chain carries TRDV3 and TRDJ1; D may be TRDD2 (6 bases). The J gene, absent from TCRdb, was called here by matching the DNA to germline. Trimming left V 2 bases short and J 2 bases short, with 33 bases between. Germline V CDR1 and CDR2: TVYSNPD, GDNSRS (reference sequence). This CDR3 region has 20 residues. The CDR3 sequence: CAFLSPTSTYLLEDTDKLIF. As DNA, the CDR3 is TGTGCCTTTTTGTCTCCTACGTCAACCTATTTACTGGAGGATACCGATAAACTCATCTTT.

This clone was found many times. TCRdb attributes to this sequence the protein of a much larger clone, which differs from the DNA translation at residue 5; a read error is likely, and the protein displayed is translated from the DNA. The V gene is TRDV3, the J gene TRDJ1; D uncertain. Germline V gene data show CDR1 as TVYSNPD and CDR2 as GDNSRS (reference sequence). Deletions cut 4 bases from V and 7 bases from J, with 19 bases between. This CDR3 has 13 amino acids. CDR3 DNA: TGTGCCTGGAATGTAAGGATTTGCGGTAAACTCATCTTT. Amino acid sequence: CAWNVRICGKLIF.

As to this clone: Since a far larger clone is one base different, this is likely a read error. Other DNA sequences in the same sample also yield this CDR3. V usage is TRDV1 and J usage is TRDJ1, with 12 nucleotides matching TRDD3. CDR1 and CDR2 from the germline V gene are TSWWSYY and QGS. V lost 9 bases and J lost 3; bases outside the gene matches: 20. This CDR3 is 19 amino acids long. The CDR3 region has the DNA TGTGCTCTCGGGAAACCTTTCCTACTGGGGGATACAGGGGCCGATAAACTCATCTTT. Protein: CALGKPFLLGDTGADKLIF.

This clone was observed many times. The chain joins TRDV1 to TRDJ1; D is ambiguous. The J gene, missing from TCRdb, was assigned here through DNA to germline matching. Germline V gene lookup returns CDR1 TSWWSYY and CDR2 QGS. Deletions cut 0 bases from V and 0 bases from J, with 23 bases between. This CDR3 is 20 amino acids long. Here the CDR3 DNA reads TGTGCTCTTGGGGAACTTGGACCCGGAGGGGTAACACCGTACACCGATAAACTCATCTTT. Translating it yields CALGELGPGGVTPYTDKLIF.

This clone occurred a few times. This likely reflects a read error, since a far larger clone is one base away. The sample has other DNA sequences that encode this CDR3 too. The CDR3 nucleotides read TGTGCTCTTGGGGAACTATTGCCCAACTGGGGGATAGCGAGAACCGATAAACTCATCTTT. Its translation is CALGELLPNWGIARTDKLIF. This chain joins TRDV1 and TRDJ1, with 11 bases aligning to TRDD3. TCRdb is silent on the J gene; assignment here came from matching the DNA to germline. The V and J ends lost 0 bases and 2 bases, in that order; junction bases with no gene match: 14. CDR1 and CDR2 (germline): TSWWSYY, QGS. The CDR3 length is 20 residues.

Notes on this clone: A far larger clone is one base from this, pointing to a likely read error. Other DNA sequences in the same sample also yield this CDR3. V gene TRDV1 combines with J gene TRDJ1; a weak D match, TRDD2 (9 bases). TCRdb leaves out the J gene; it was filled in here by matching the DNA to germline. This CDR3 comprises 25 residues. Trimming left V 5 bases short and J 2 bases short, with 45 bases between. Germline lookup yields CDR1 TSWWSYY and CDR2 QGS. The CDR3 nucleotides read TGTGCTCTTGGGTCACCTTCCTACTTTACCAGTACTGGGGGTCTCAGGCTGGGCTGTACCGATAAACTCATCTTT. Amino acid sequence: CALGSPSYFTSTGGLRLGCTDKLIF.

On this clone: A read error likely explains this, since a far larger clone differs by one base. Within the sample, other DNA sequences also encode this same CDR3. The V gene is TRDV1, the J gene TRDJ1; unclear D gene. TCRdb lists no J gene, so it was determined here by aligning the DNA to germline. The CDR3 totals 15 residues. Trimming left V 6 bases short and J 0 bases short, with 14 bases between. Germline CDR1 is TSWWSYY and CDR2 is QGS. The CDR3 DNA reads TGTGCTCTTGGAACCCCCCTAACGTACACCGATAAACTCATCTTT. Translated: CALGTPLTYTDKLIF.

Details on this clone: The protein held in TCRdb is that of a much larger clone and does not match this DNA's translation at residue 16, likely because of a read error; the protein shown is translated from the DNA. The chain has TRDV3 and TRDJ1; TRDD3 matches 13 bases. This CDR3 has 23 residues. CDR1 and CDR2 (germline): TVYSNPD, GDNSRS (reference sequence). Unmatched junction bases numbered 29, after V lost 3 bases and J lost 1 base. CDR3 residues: CAFHFPRLQYWGIRMGATDKLIF. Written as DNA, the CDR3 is TGTGCCTTCCATTTCCCCCGACTCCAATACTGGGGGATACGGATGGGCGCCACCGATAAACTCATCTTT.

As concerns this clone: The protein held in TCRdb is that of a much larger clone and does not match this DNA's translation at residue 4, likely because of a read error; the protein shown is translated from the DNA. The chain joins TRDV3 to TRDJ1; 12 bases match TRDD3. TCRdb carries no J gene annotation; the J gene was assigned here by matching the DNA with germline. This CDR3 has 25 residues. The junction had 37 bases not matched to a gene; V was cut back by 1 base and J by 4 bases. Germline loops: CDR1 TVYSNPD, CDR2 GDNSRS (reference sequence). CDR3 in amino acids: CAFTPFLVKGYTGGYPPGVGDKLIF. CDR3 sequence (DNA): TGTGCCTTTACCCCTTTTTTAGTGAAGGGTTATACTGGGGGATACCCTCCGGGAGTTGGCGATAAACTCATCTTT.